These 17 T cell receptor beta chains were sequenced from one sample in a study of T cell repertoires in cytomegalovirus infection. TCRdb independently ran MiXCR on the reads; one entry per CDR3 protein. The data contain some 600,000 distinct CDR3 sequences, 20% to 30% of them singletons. What was sequenced was CD8+ T cells from PBMCs. The receptors shown here come from a human donor in good health (CMV status not recorded). Some clones in this sample may be carry-over from other donors' samples.

This chain links TRBV28 with TRBJ1-1; D is ambiguous. The V and J ends lost 4 bases and 6 bases respectively, with 12 bases between them. Germline V gene lookup returns CDR1 MDHEN and CDR2 SYDVKM. The CDR3 covers 13 residues. The CDR3 is CASSWTSRSEAFF. DNA of the CDR3: TGTGCCAGCAGTTGGACGTCAAGATCTGAAGCTTTCTTT.

The gene calls are TRBV29-1 and TRBJ2-1; 13 bases are shared with TRBD2. In germline, CDR1 is SQVTM, CDR2 ANQGSEA. The CDR3 extends over 17 amino acids. The V gene end was trimmed by 0 bases and the J gene end by 7 bases; junction bases not matched to a gene: 9. As DNA, the CDR3 is TGCAGCGTTGAAGATGGGACCGGGACTAGCGGGGATAATGAGCAGTTCTTC. The encoded protein is CSVEDGTGTSGDNEQFF.

The chain joins TRBV18 to TRBJ2-1; D is unresolved. Germline values: CDR1 KGHSH, CDR2 LQKENI. The CDR3 has 14 residues. V was trimmed by 0 bases and J by 3 bases, leaving 6 bases between them. This CDR3 reads CASSPPVGYNEQFF. The DNA of the CDR3 is TGTGCCAGCTCACCACCGGTAGGCTACAATGAGCAGTTCTTC.

The chain has TRBV10-3 and TRBJ1-4; D is undetermined. The germline V gene has CDR1 ENHRY and CDR2 SYGVKD. V lost 3 bases, J lost 0 bases, and 5 bases lay in between. The length of the CDR3 is 14 residues. CDR3 nucleotide sequence: TGTGCCATCAGTGACAGTGCAACTAATGAAAAACTGTTTTTT. Translating gives CAISDSATNEKLFF.

This clonotype was seen ten or more times. The V and J genes are TRBV7-8 and TRBJ1-5; D is perhaps TRBD1 (6 bases). Germline values: CDR1 SGHVS, CDR2 FQNEAQ. V was clipped by 4 bases and J by 5 bases, with 12 bases between them. This CDR3 has 14 amino acids. CDR3 in amino acids: CASSYRDNDQPQHF. The CDR3, as DNA: TGTGCCAGCAGCTACCGGGACAATGATCAGCCCCAGCATTTT.

This chain connects TRBV2 to TRBJ2-2; 8 nucleotides line up with TRBD1. Trimming removed 7 bases from V and 3 bases from J; junction bases left unmatched: 4. CDR1 and CDR2 (germline): SNHLY, FYNNEI. The CDR3 contains 14 residues. The CDR3 loop reads CASIETGDTGELFF. The CDR3 DNA reads TGTGCCAGCATTGAGACAGGGGACACCGGGGAGCTGTTTTTT.

Notes on this clonotype: It may be a read error: a sequence one base away is much more abundant. The chain uses TRBV7-2 and TRBJ2-1, with 14 bases aligning to TRBD2. In germline, CDR1 is SGHTA, CDR2 FQGNSA. The CDR3 covers 16 residues. V was clipped by 2 bases and J by 7 bases; unmatched bases: 4. As DNA, the CDR3 is TGTGCCAGCAGCTTATCGGGACTAGCGGGGGATAATGAGCAGTTCTTC. It is translated as CASSLSGLAGDNEQFF.

This clonotype was seen ten or more times. This chain joins TRBV28 and TRBJ2-1; D is uncertain. V shed 3 bases and J shed 0 bases, with 9 bases lying between them. The CDR3 totals 15 residues. Germline V CDR1 and CDR2: MDHEN, SYDVKM. CDR3: CASSLVMSSYNEQFF. The CDR3 nucleotides are TGTGCCAGCAGTTTGGTGATGAGCTCCTACAATGAGCAGTTCTTC.

J is TRBJ2-2 and V is TRBV4-3, with D perhaps TRBD1 or TRBD2 (5 bases each). This CDR3 is 20 amino acids long. Germline CDR1 is LGHNA and CDR2 is YSLEER. Trimming shortened V by 0 bases and J by 3 bases, and 23 bases separated the two germline ends. Written as DNA, the CDR3 is TGCGCCAGCAGCCAAGATACCCCTCTCCCGGGACGGTGGGACACCGGGGAGCTGTTTTTT. This sequence encodes CASSQDTPLPGRWDTGELFF.

The V call is TRBV19, the J call TRBJ2-7; 9 nucleotides align to TRBD2. This CDR3 is 13 amino acids long. Germline CDR1 LNHDA, CDR2 SQIVND (reference sequence). V gave up 4 bases and J gave up 7 bases; unmatched junction bases: 5. The CDR3 DNA is TGTGCCAGTAGTACTGCGGGGGGGCGAGAGCAGTACTTC. The encoded protein is CASSTAGGREQYF.

The rearrangement joins TRBV19 to TRBJ1-5; 9 bases map to TRBD1. CDR3 size: 16 residues. Germline lookup yields CDR1 LNHDA and CDR2 SQIVND (reference sequence). The junction had 3 bases not matched to a gene; V was cut back by 3 bases and J by 0 bases. The chain's CDR3 is CASSIGDRVSNQPQHF. CDR3 DNA: TGTGCCAGTAGTATCGGGGACAGGGTTAGCAATCAGCCCCAGCATTTT.

A few counts support this clonotype. Sequence at one end of the junction differs from germline and may be a read error. The chain carries TRBV4-1 and TRBJ1-2, with TRBD1 matching over 7 bases. This CDR3 contains 14 residues. Germline CDR1 reads MGHRA; CDR2 reads YSYEKL. The CDR3 is CASSQDLQGYDYTF. Written as DNA, the CDR3 is TGCGCCAGCAGCCAAGATTTACAGGGGTATGACTACACCTTC.

This clonotype was observed a few times. The junction departs from the called germline gene at one end, perhaps through a read error. The gene calls are TRBV19 and TRBJ1-1, with a weak D call TRBD1 (5 bases). Germline values: CDR1 LNHDA, CDR2 SQIVND (reference sequence). The length of the CDR3 is 15 residues. The CDR3 loop reads CAAKSWDELNTEAFF. CDR3 coding DNA: TGTGCCGCAAAATCCTGGGACGAATTGAACACTGAAGCTTTTTTT.

As to this clonotype: This may arise from a read error, as a much more abundant clone is one base away. Here the CDR3 reads CASSLMGRGDNEQFF. CDR3 nucleotide sequence: TGTGCCAGCAGTTTGATGGGACGGGGGGACAATGAGCAGTTCTTC. The rearrangement links TRBV28 to TRBJ2-1; 7 bases are a match to TRBD2. This CDR3 spans 15 amino acids. The ends lost 3 bases at V and 5 bases at J; junction bases unmatched: 7. Germline CDR1 MDHEN, CDR2 SYDVKM.

This clonotype has ten or more counts. The chain carries TRBV7-8 and TRBJ2-1, with 7 bases that match TRBD2. The CDR3 length is 16 residues. Germline values: CDR1 SGHVS, CDR2 FQNEAQ. V was pared by 1 base and J by 1 base, with 4 bases of the junction left unmatched. The CDR3 nucleotides read TGTGCCAGCAGCTTAGGGGGGGGAGGTTCCTACAATGAGCAGTTCTTC. Translated, it gives CASSLGGGGSYNEQFF.

This clonotype was seen a few times. CDR3 region: CASKAGTNYGYTF. CDR3 DNA sequence: TGTGCCAGCAAGGCAGGAACTAACTATGGCTACACCTTC. The chain employs TRBV6-1 and TRBJ1-2; D is uncertain. V lost 7 bases to trimming and J lost 0 bases, with 9 bases between them. The CDR3 has 13 residues. CDR1 and CDR2 from the germline V gene are MNHNS and SASEGT.

This rearrangement joins TRBV28 to TRBJ1-5; D tentatively reads TRBD1 or TRBD2 (5 bases each). The J call may be incorrect, as the DNA end agrees better with TRBJ2-3. This CDR3 comprises 13 residues. Germline-derived CDR1 and CDR2 are MDHEN and SYDVKM. CDR3 sequence (DNA): TGTGCCAGCAGTTGGGACGGTGATCTGCCCCAGTATTTT. This codes for CASSWDGDLPQYF.